This TCR beta chain stems from a study of control samples from healthy donors and cancer patients (dated by TCRdb to 2018 to 2021). A distance of 4 bases separates the germline ends of V and J, which lose 7 bases and 0 bases respectively. CDR3 length: 12 amino acids, cysteine to phenylalanine. The only DNA kept is the CDR3, 36 bases in frame from the first base. The germline V gene encodes CDR1 MNHEY and CDR2 SVGAGI. Library construction relied on the immunoSEQ multiplex PCR assay. TCRdb retrieved this table from immuneACCESS and kept in-frame rearrangements only. Not all clones are present; in checked studies, unresolved V genes account for under half, and no reason is known for the remainder. Within this sample are 400,000 to 500,000 clones, with 80% to 95% of them counted one time only. The ten largest clones represent 5.5% to 7.5% of the sample. In the case of this clone: The antigen it recognizes is unknown. The sample holds no much larger clone one base away, and base qualities are not on file.

This TCR came from a man between 40 and 49 years old with head and neck cancer. Sequencing was done on a sample of PBMCs. The chain couples TRBV6-5 to TRBJ2-1; the D gene lacks a confident call. The DNA sequence reads TGTGCCAGCATAGGCTCCTACAATGAGCAGTTCTTC. Translated, it reads CASIGSYNEQFF.